The rows below give T cell receptor beta chains drawn from one sample of a study of blood T cell repertoires in COVID-19. The table came from immunoSEQ multiplex PCR; TCRdb's copy has only in-frame clones and leaves some out. The sample has some 150,000 clones; under 90% are singletons. Sequencing was done on a sample of peripheral blood. These receptors were collected from a man in his 60s with acute or convalescent COVID-19. Each CDR3 is given without its conserved first and last residue.

TRBV10-3	TRBJ2-3	AISRGGPETTDTQY
TRBV7-2	TRBJ2-5	ASSLRSSGRETQY
TRBV29-1	TRBJ1-4	SASGGNEKLF
TRBV5-6	TRBJ1-2	ASSLRGVYGYT
TRBV5-6	TRBJ2-3	ASTHPRTGADTQY
TRBV7-6	TRBJ2-5	ASSLESRSQETQY
TRBV5-4	TRBJ1-2	ASSLESVLYGYT
TRBV29-1	TRBJ1-2	SVASGFGTASNYGYT
TRBV28	TRBJ2-5	ASSPKGLAKETQY
TRBV18	TRBJ1-2	ASSPQGEGGYT
TRBV3-1/TRBV3-2	TRBJ1-5	ASSQDWGQGFRNQPQH
TRBV5-6	TRBJ2-7	ASSLDTSYEQY
TRBV6-5	TRBJ2-7	ASSYTIADPYEQY
TRBV29-1	TRBJ2-1	SVARVPYNEQF
TRBV25-1	TRBJ1-3	ASSGRVLNTIY
TRBV15	TRBJ2-7	ATRGGKGYEQY
TRBV5-6	TRBJ2-1	ASSFSPYNEQF
TRBV5-1	TRBJ2-1	ASTRLGQGFDEQF
TRBV27	TRBJ2-7	ASSLIGRAYEQY
TRBV27	TRBJ1-6	ASSKEPGTGYNSPLH
TRBV11-3	TRBJ1-1	ASSPRTGRNTEAF
TRBV28	TRBJ1-1	ASSLTGQGGTEAF
TRBV14	TRBJ1-4	ASSQDLEKLF